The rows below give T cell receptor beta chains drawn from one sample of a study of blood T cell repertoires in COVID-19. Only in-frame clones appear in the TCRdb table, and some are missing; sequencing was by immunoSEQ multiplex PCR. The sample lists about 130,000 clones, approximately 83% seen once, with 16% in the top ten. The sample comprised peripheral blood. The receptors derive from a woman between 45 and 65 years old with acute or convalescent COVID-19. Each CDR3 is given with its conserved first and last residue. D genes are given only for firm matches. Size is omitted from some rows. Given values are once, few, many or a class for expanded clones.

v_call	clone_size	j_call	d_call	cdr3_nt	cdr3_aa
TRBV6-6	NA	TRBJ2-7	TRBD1	TGTGCCAGCAGCCACCCCACACCGGGACAGGGGGGGACGGGGGCCCCCTACGAGCAGTACTTC	CASSHPTPGQGGTGAPYEQYF
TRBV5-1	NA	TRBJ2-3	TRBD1	TGCGCCAGCAGCTTCGACCGGACAGGAGAAAGCACAGATACGCAGTATTTT	CASSFDRTGESTDTQYF
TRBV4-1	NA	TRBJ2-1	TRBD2	TGCGCCAGCAGCCAAGATCGTTTCGGGGGGATTGGGCAGTTCTTC	CASSQDRFGGIGQFF
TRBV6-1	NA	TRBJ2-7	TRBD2	TGTGCCAGCAGTGGGGGGGGACTAGCGGTACTCTCCTACGAGCAGTACTTC	CASSGGGLAVLSYEQYF
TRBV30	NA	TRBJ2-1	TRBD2	TGTGCCTGGAGTTTGCGGGGGGCCAGCTCCTACAATGAGCAGTTCTTC	CAWSLRGASSYNEQFF
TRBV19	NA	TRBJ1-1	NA	TGTGCCAGTAGTATCGTGCCAGCTCCCCACAGTGAAGCTTTCTTT	CASSIVPAPHSEAFF
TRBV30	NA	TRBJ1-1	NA	TGTGCCTGGAATACAGGAGTTAACACTGAAGCTTTCTTT	CAWNTGVNTEAFF
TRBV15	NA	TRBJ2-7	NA	TGTGCCACCAGCAGCCGAGATCTGACTGCGGGCCCCTACGAGCAGTACTTC	CATSSRDLTAGPYEQYF
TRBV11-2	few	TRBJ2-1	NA	TGTGCCAGCAGCTTCCGGGACAACTACAATGAGCAGTTCTTC	CASSFRDNYNEQFF
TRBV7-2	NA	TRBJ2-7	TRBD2	TGTGCCAGCAGCTTAAGCGGGGGAGCCGCCTACGAGCAGTACTTC	CASSLSGGAAYEQYF
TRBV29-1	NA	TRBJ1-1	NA	TGCAGCGTTGAAGGACGGACAAGTGAAGCTTTCTTT	CSVEGRTSEAFF
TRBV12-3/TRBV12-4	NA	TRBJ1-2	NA	TGTGCCAGCAGTTTTGTCCGGGGGAGTGGCTACACCTTC	CASSFVRGSGYTF
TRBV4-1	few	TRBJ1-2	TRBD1	TGCGCCAGCAGCCAAGCAACGGGACAGGGGAAGTATGGCTACACCTTC	CASSQATGQGKYGYTF
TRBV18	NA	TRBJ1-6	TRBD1	TGTGCCAGCTCACCGTCGGGACAGATTAATTCACCCCTCCACTTT	CASSPSGQINSPLHF
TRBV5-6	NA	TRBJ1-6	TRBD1	TGTGCCAGCAGCTTGGATCGGGACAGGGTATTGAGGACCCTCCACTTT	CASSLDRDRVLRTLHF
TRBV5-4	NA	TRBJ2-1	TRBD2	TGTGCCAGCAGCTTGGGAAGCGGGGGGGCTTACAATGAGCAGTTCTTC	CASSLGSGGAYNEQFF
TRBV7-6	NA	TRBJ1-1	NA	TGTGCCAGCAGCTTCCCGCCGCGGCAGATCGAGAACACTGAAGCTTTCTTT	CASSFPPRQIENTEAFF
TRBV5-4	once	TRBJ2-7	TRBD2	TGTGCCAGCAGCCATCCGGGACTAGACTCCTACGAGCAGTACTTC	CASSHPGLDSYEQYF
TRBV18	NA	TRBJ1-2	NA	TGTGCCAGCTCACCAGAAAGGGAGTATGGCTACACCTTC	CASSPEREYGYTF
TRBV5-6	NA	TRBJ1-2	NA	TGTGCCAGCAGCCAGCAGGGGACAAGCTATGGCTACACCTTC	CASSQQGTSYGYTF
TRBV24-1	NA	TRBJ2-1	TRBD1	TGTGCCACCAGTGACCCTGGGACAGGGGGCTCTGAGCAGTTCTTC	CATSDPGTGGSEQFF
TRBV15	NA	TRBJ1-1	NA	TGTGCCACAGAAGACAAGGAGAACACTGAAGCTTTCTTT	CATEDKENTEAFF
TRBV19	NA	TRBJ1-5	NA	TGTGCCAGTGTCCCAGGGTATAGTCAGCCCCAGCATTTT	CASVPGYSQPQHF
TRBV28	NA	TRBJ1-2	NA	TGTGCCAGCAGTTTAGATGCGGCGACCTATGGCTACACCTTC	CASSLDAATYGYTF
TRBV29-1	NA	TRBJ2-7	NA	TGCAGCGTTGAAGATCGTGTGGGCAGGCCCTACGAGCAGTACTTC	CSVEDRVGRPYEQYF
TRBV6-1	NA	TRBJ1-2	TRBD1	TGTGCCAGCAGTGACACCGGGACAGTTTCCTATGGCTACACCTTC	CASSDTGTVSYGYTF
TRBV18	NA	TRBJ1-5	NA	TGTGCCAGCTCACCATCAGGGGGCAATCAGCCCCAGCATTTT	CASSPSGGNQPQHF
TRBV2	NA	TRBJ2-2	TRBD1	TGTGCCAGCAGGGGCACAGGGGGTTGGAACACCGGGGAGCTGTTTTTT	CASRGTGGWNTGELFF
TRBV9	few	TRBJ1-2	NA	TGTGCCAGCAGCACCGGAGGAGGGAGCTATGGCTACACCTTC	CASSTGGGSYGYTF
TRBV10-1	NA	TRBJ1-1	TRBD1	TGCGCCAGCAGTGAGGGGACAGGGAAGAACACTGAAGCTTTCTTT	CASSEGTGKNTEAFF
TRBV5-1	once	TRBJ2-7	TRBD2	TGCGCCAGCAGCTTCGGGGGGGCTAGCTACGAGCAGTACTTC	CASSFGGASYEQYF
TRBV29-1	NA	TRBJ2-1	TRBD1	TGCAGCGTTGAAGTCGTTAGGACAGGTTTTGGGAAGGGCAATGAGCAGTTCTTC	CSVEVVRTGFGKGNEQFF
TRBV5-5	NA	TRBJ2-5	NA	TGTGCCAGCAGCTTTATGGGGGGAAAAGAGACCCAGTACTTC	CASSFMGGKETQYF
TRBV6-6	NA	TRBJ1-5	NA	TGTGCCAGCAGCCCCGAACAGGGTAGTCAGCCCCAGCATTTT	CASSPEQGSQPQHF
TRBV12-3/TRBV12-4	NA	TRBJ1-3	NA	TGTGCCAGTCGGGGTTACGGAAACACCATATATTTT	CASRGYGNTIYF
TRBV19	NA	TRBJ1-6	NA	TGTGCCAGTGCGACGGGACAACATAATTCACCCCTCCACTTT	CASATGQHNSPLHF
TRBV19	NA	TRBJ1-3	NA	TGTGCCAGTAGTAACAATCCTGGAAACACCATATATTTT	CASSNNPGNTIYF
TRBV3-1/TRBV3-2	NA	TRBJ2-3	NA	TGTGCCAGCAGCCAAGGGAGTGCGGGGGCGGATACGCAGTATTTT	CASSQGSAGADTQYF
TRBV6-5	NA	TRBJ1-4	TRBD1	TGTGCCAGCAGTTACGAGAGGGGGCGCGGTGAAAAACTGTTTTTT	CASSYERGRGEKLFF
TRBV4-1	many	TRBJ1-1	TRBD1	TGCGCCAGCAGCCAAGTAGACAGGGTCGGAGCTTTCTTT	CASSQVDRVGAFF
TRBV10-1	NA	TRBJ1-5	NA	TGCGCCAGCAGTTTCCCCGCGGGAGGTCGTAACAATCAGCCCCAGCATTTT	CASSFPAGGRNNQPQHF
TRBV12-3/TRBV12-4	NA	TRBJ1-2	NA	TGTGCCAGCAGTTTAATGGACAGCTATGGCTACACCTTC	CASSLMDSYGYTF
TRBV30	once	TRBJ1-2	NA	TGTGCCTGGACCGGGAAGCTTGGGGGGTACTATGGCTACACCTTC	CAWTGKLGGYYGYTF